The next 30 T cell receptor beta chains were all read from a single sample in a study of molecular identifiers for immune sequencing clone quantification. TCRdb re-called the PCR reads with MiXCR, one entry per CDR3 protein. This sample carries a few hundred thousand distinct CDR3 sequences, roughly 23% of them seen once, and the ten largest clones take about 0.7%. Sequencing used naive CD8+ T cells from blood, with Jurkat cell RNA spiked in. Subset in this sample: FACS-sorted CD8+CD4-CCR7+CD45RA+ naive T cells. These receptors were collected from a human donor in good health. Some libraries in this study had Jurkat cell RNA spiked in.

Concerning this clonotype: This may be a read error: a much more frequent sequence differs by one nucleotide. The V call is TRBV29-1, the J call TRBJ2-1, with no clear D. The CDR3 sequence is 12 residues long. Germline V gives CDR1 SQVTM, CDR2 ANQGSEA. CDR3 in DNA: TGCAGCGTTTCTACTGCCTACAATGAGCGGTTCTTC. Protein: CSVSTAYNERFF.

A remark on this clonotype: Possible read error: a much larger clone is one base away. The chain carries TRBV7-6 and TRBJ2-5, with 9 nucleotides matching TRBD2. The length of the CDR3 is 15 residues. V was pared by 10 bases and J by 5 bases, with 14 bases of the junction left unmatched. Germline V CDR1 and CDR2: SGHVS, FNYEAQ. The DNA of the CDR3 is TGTGCCAACAGTCCGCTGGGTAGCGGGAGCGAGACCCAGTACTTC. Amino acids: CANSPLGSGSETQYF.

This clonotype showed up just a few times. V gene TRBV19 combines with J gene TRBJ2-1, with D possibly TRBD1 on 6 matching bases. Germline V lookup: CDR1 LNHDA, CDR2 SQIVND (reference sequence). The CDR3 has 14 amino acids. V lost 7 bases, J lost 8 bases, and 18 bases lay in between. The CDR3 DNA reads TGTGCCAGTATCCTAAATGACAGGTCTGATGAGCAGTTCTTC. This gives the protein CASILNDRSDEQFF.

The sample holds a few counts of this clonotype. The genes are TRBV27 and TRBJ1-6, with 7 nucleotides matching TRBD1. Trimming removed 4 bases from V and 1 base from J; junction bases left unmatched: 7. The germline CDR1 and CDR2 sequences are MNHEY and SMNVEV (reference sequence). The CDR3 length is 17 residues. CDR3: CASSSDRVGSYNSPLHF. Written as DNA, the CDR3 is TGTGCCAGCAGTTCCGACAGGGTTGGATCCTATAATTCACCCCTCCACTTT.

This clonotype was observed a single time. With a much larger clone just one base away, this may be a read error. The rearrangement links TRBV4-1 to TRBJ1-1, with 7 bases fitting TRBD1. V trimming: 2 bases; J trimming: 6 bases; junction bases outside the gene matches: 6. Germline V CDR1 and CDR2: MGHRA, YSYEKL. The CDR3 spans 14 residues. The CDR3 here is CASSQSAGGAEAFF. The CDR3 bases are TGCGCCAGCAGCCAATCGGCAGGGGGGGCTGAAGCTTTCTTT.

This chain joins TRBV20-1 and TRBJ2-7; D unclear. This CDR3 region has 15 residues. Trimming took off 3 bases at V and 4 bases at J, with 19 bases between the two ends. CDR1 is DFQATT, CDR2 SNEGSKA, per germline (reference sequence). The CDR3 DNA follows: TGCAGTGCTAGTCCCGCGCCCCCGGGTCCTTACGAGCAGTACTTC. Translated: CSASPAPPGPYEQYF.

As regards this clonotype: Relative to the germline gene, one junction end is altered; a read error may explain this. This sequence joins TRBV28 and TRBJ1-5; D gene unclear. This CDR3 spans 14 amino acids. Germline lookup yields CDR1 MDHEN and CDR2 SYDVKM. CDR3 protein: CASRRTVGNQSQHF. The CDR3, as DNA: TGTGCCAGCAGACGTACCGTGGGCAATCAGTCCCAGCATTTT. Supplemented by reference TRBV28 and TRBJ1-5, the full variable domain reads DVKVTQSSRYLVKRTGEKVFLECVQDMDHENMFWYRQDPGLGLRLIYFSYDVKMKEKGDIPEGYSVSREKKERFSLILESASTNQTSMYLCASRRTVGNQSQHFGDGTRLSIL.

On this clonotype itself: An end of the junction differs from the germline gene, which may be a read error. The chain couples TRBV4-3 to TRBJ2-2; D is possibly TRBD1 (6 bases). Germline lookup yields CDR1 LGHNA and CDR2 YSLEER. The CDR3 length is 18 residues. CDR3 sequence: CARRQASRGYPNTGALFF. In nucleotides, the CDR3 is TGCGCCCGCCGCCAAGCGTCCAGGGGATATCCGAACACCGGGGCGCTGTTTTTT.

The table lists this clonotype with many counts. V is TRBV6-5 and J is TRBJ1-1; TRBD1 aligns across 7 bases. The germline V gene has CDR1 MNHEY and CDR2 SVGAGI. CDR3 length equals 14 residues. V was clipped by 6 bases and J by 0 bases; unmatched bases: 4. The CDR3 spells CASRQGMMNTEAFF. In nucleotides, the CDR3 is TGTGCCAGCAGACAGGGGATGATGAACACTGAAGCTTTCTTT.

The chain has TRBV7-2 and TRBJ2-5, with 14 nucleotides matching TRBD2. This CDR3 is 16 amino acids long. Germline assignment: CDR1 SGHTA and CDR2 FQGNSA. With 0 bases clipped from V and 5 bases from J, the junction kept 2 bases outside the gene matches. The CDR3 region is CASSLAGLAGDETQYF. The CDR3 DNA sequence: TGTGCCAGCAGCTTAGCGGGACTAGCGGGAGACGAGACCCAGTACTTC.

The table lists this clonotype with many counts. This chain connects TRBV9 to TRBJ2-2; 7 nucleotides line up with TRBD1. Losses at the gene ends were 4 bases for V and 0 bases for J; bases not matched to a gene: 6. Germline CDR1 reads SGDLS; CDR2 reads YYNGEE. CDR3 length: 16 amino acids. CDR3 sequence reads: CASSITGDANTGELFF. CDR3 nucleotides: TGTGCCAGCAGCATTACAGGGGATGCGAACACCGGGGAGCTGTTTTTT. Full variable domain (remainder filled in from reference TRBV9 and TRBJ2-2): DSGVTQTPKHLITATGQRVTLRCSPRSGDLSVYWYQQSLDQGLQFLIQYYNGEERAKGNILERFSAQQFPDLHSELNLSSLELGDSALYFCASSITGDANTGELFFGEGSRLTVL.

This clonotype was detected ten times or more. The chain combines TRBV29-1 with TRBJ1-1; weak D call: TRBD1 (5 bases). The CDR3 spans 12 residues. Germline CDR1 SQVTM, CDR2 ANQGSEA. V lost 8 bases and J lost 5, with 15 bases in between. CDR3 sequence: CSIEGRGTEAFF. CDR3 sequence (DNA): TGCAGCATAGAGGGGAGAGGGACTGAAGCTTTCTTT.

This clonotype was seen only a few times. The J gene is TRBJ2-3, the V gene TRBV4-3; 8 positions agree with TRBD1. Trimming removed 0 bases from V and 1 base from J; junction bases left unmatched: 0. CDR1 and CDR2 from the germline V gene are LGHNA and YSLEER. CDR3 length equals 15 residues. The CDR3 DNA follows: TGCGCCAGCAGCCAAGAACAGGGGGGCACAGATACGCAGTATTTT. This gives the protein CASSQEQGGTDTQYF.

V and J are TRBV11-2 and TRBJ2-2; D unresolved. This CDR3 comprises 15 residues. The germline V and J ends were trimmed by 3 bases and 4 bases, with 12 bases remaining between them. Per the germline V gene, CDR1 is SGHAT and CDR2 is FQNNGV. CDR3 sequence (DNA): TGTGCCAGCAGCTTTCAGGCCTCTGGCACCGGGGAGCTGTTTTTT. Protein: CASSFQASGTGELFF. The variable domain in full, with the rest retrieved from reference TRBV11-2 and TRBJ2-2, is EAGVAQSPRYKIIEKRQSVAFWCNPISGHATLYWYQQILGQGPKLLIQFQNNGVVDDSQLPKDRFSAERLKGVDSTLKIQPAKLEDSAVYLCASSFQASGTGELFFGEGSRLTVL.

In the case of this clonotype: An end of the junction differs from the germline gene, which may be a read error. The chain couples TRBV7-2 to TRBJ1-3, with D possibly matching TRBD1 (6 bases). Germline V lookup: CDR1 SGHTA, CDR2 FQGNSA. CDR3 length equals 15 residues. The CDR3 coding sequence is TGTGCCAGCAGCTTAAGCGGCAGGGGCGGAAACACCTTATATTTT. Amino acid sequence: CASSLSGRGGNTLYF.

The CDR3 DNA reads as TGTGCCAGCAGTCTGCGGACTAGCGGGAGCTTCGAGCAGTACTTC. Encoded protein: CASSLRTSGSFEQYF. The rearrangement links TRBV6-5 to TRBJ2-7; 13 nucleotides agree with TRBD2. The junction had 7 bases not matched to a gene; V was cut back by 5 bases and J by 6 bases. The CDR3 loop spans 15 amino acids. CDR1 and CDR2 from the germline V gene are MNHEY and SVGAGI.

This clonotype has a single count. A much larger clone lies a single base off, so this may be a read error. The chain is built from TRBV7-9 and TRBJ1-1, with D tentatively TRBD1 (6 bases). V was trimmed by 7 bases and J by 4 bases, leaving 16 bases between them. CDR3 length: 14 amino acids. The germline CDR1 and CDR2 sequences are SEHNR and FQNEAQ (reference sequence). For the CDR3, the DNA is TGTGCCAGCATTGAGACAGGCATGATCACTGAAGCTTTCTTT. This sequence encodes CASIETGMITEAFF.

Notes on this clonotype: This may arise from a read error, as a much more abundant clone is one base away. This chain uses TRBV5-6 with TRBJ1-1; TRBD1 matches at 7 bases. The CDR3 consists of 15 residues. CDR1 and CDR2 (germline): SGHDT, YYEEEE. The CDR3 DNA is TGTGCCAGCAGCGGGGACAGCTACCTTGACACTGAAACTTTCTTT. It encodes CASSGDSYLDTETFF.

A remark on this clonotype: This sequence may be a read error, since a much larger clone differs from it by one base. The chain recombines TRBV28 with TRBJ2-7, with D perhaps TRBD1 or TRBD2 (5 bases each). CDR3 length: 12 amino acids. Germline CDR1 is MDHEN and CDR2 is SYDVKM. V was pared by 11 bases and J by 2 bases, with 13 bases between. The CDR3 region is CACRDRTYEQYF. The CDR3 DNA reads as TGTGCCTGCCGGGACCGGACCTACGAGCAGTACTTC.

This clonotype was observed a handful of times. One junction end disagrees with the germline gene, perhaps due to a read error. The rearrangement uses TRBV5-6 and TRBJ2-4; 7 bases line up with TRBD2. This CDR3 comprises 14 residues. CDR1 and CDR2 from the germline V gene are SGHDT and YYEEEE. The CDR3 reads CASSLGLAQNIQYF. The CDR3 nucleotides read TGTGCCAGCAGCTTGGGACTAGCCCAAAACATTCAGTACTTC. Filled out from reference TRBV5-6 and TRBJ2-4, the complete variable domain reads DAGVTQSPTHLIKTRGQQVTLRCSPKSGHDTVSWYQQALGQGPQFIFQYYEEEERQRGNFPDRFSGHQFPNYSSELNVNALLLGDSALYLCASSLGLAQNIQYFGAGTRLSVL.

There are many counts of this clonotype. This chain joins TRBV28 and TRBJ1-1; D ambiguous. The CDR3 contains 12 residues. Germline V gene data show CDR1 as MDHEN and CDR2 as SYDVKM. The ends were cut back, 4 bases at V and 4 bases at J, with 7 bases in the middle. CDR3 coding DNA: TGTGCCAGCAGTTGGAGGATCACTGAAGCTTTCTTT. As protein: CASSWRITEAFF.

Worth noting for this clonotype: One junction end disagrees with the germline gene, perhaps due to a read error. CDR3 sequence reads: CASSPQWWDYEQSF. In DNA, the CDR3 is TGTGCCAGCAGTCCACAGTGGTGGGACTACGAGCAGTCCTTC. The rearrangement links TRBV28 to TRBJ2-7; TRBD2 matches at 7 bases. Germline CDR1 reads MDHEN; CDR2 reads SYDVKM. The CDR3 consists of 14 residues.

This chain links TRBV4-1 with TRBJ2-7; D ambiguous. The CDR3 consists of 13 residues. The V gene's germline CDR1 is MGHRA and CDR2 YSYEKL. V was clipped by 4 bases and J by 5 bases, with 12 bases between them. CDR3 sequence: CASSPRDLHEQYF. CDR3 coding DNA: TGCGCCAGCAGCCCAAGGGATCTCCACGAGCAGTACTTC.

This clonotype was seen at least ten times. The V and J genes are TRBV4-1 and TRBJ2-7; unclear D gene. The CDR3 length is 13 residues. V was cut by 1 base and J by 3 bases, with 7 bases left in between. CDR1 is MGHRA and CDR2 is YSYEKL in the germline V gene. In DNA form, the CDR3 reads TGCGCCAGCAGCCAAGGGGAAAACTACGAGCAGTACTTC. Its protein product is CASSQGENYEQYF.

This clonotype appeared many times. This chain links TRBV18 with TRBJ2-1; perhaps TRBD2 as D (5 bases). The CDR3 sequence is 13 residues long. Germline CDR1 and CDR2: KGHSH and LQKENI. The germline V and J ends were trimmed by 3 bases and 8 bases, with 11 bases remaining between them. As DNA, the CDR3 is TGTGCCAGCTCACCGTCCGGGGTTGATGAGCAGTTCTTC. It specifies CASSPSGVDEQFF.

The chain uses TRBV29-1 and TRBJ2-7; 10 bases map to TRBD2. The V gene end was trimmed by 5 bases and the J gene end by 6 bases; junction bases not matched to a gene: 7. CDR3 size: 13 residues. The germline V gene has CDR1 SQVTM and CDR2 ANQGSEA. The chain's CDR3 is CSVCLAGVSEQYF. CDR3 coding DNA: TGCAGCGTTTGTCTAGCGGGAGTTTCCGAGCAGTACTTC.

The DNA of the CDR3 is TGTGCCAGCAGTTTGACCACCGTACGTGAAAAACTGTTTTTT. It specifies CASSLTTVREKLFF. The chain has TRBV12-3 or TRBV12-4 and TRBJ1-4; no clear D. V lost 3 bases to trimming and J lost 7 bases, with 12 bases between them. The CDR3 length is 14 residues.

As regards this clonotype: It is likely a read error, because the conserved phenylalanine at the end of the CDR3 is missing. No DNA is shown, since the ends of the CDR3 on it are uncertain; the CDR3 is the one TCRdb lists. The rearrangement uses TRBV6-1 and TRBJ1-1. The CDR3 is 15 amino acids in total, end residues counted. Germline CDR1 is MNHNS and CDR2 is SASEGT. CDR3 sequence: CASSEDRGLSTEALL.

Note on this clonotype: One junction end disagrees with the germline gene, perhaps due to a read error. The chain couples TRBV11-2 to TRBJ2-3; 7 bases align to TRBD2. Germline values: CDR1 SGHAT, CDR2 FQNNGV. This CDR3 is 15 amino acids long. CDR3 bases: TGTGCCAGCAGCCTGAGCGGGGCGAGCACAGGTACGCAGTATTTT. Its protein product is CASSLSGASTGTQYF.

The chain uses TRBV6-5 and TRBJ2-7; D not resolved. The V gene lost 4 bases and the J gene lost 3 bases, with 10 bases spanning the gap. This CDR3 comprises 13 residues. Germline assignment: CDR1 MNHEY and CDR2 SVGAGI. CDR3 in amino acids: CASSFTGYYEQYF. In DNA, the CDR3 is TGTGCCAGCAGTTTCACCGGGTACTACGAGCAGTACTTC.